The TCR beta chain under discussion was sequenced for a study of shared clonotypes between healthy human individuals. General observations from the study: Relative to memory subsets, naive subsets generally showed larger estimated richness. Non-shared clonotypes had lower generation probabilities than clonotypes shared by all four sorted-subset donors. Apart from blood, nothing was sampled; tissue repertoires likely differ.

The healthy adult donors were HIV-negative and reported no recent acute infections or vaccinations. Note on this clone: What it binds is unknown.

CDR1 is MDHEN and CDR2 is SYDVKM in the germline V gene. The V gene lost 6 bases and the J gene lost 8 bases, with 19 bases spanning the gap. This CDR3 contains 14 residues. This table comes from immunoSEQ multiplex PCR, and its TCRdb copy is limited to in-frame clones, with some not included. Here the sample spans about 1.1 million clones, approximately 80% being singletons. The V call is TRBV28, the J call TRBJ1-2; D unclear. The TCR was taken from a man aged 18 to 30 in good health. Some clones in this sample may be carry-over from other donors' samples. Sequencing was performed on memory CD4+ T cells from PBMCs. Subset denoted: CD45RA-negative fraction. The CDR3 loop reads CASSLTARPQGYTF. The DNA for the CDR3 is TGTGCCAGCAGCTTGACGGCAAGACCCCAAGGCTACACCTTC.